Listed below are T cell receptor beta chains from one sample, sequenced in a study of human T cells and chemical hapten exposure. Using its own MiXCR run on the RACE reads, TCRdb lists one record per CDR3 protein. This repertoire shows 65,000 to 85,000 distinct CDR3 sequences, over 9% found once; its top ten account for about 1.4%. The source was whole blood, collected in connection with sensitization to the hapten diphenylcyclopropenone (DPC). The receptors were sampled from a woman aged 45 to 65 with alopecia areata. Some clones in this sample may be carry-over from other donors' samples. The conserved cysteine and the conserved F or W are not part of the CDR3 here.

J gene: TRBJ2-7
V gene: TRBV5-1
CDR3 protein: ASSSERRSYEQY

J gene: TRBJ2-5
V gene: TRBV14
CDR3 protein: ASSRRRFSAQETQY

J gene: TRBJ2-7
V gene: TRBV28
CDR3 protein: ASSLFQANPFYEQY

J gene: TRBJ2-7
V gene: TRBV7-9
CDR3 protein: ASSLGGSPGRY

J gene: TRBJ2-1
V gene: TRBV9
CDR3 protein: ASSLSGGLYNEQF

J gene: TRBJ2-7
V gene: TRBV2
CDR3 protein: ASRGTFSYEQY

J gene: TRBJ2-1
V gene: TRBV30
CDR3 protein: AWSNWGRAAYNEQF

J gene: TRBJ2-7
V gene: TRBV3-1
CDR3 protein: ASSPTDRSSREQY

J gene: TRBJ2-7
V gene: TRBV2
CDR3 protein: ASSEMGIPYEQY

J gene: TRBJ2-7
V gene: TRBV6-1
CDR3 protein: ASSEDGLASSEQY

J gene: TRBJ2-1
V gene: TRBV24-1
CDR3 protein: ATSDPNPGLAGYNEQF

J gene: TRBJ2-2
V gene: TRBV6-2/TRBV6-3
CDR3 protein: ASSYSPTGELF

J gene: TRBJ2-7
V gene: TRBV12-3/TRBV12-4
CDR3 protein: ASSPSGYRSYEQY

J gene: TRBJ1-2
V gene: TRBV3-1
CDR3 protein: ASSPGYYGYT

J gene: TRBJ2-5
V gene: TRBV20-1
CDR3 protein: SASSGGAETQY

J gene: TRBJ2-7
V gene: TRBV6-2/TRBV6-3
CDR3 protein: ASTRQGTYEQY

J gene: TRBJ2-1
V gene: TRBV18
CDR3 protein: ASSDLPSGPRDEQF

J gene: TRBJ1-4
V gene: TRBV27
CDR3 protein: ASSSPRTREREKLF

J gene: TRBJ2-5
V gene: TRBV29-1
CDR3 protein: SVGPGQGETQY

J gene: TRBJ2-1
V gene: TRBV28
CDR3 protein: ASNPPPGHLNEQF

J gene: TRBJ2-5
V gene: TRBV6-1
CDR3 protein: ASSEGWGPAETQY

J gene: TRBJ2-1
V gene: TRBV14
CDR3 protein: ASSQQRARILNNEQF

J gene: TRBJ2-5
V gene: TRBV2
CDR3 protein: ARGLGVHQETQY

J gene: TRBJ2-5
V gene: TRBV5-1
CDR3 protein: ASSSQGGGETQY

J gene: TRBJ1-5
V gene: TRBV28
CDR3 protein: ASSLYRDQPQH

J gene: TRBJ2-1
V gene: TRBV2
CDR3 protein: ASKFEYNEQF

J gene: TRBJ2-7
V gene: TRBV20-1
CDR3 protein: SAGGLAIYEQY

J gene: TRBJ1-1
V gene: TRBV20-1
CDR3 protein: SARRGELNTEAF

J gene: TRBJ1-2
V gene: TRBV15
CDR3 protein: ATSRSGTGESGYT

J gene: TRBJ2-2
V gene: TRBV5-1
CDR3 protein: ASSLVGGPNTGELF

J gene: TRBJ2-5
V gene: TRBV2
CDR3 protein: ASRAQETQY

J gene: TRBJ1-4
V gene: TRBV28
CDR3 protein: ASTGGGEKLF

J gene: TRBJ2-7
V gene: TRBV5-6
CDR3 protein: ASSSPVPPYEQY

J gene: TRBJ1-1
V gene: TRBV5-1
CDR3 protein: ASSLAGGATEAF

J gene: TRBJ1-3
V gene: TRBV3-1
CDR3 protein: ASSQDGPAHWSSGNTIY

J gene: TRBJ2-1
V gene: TRBV29-1
CDR3 protein: SVGGLAGNWRNEQF

J gene: TRBJ2-1
V gene: TRBV5-1
CDR3 protein: ASTRTGSYNEQF

J gene: TRBJ2-4
V gene: TRBV9
CDR3 protein: ASSVDIAKNIQY

J gene: TRBJ2-3
V gene: TRBV6-1
CDR3 protein: ASSEFRGSGVADTQY

J gene: TRBJ1-3
V gene: TRBV2
CDR3 protein: ASSEAPGDTIY

J gene: TRBJ1-5
V gene: TRBV6-5
CDR3 protein: ASSADRGQPQH

J gene: TRBJ2-1
V gene: TRBV7-9
CDR3 protein: ASSLSGRPEDEQF

J gene: TRBJ2-7
V gene: TRBV10-3
CDR3 protein: ATAGPSAEQC

J gene: TRBJ1-2
V gene: TRBV7-2
CDR3 protein: ASSMDNYGYT

J gene: TRBJ2-7
V gene: TRBV5-1
CDR3 protein: ASSLEIAAAYEQY

J gene: TRBJ1-2
V gene: TRBV18
CDR3 protein: ASSPPPGQGGYT

J gene: TRBJ1-3
V gene: TRBV7-6
CDR3 protein: ASSSQGPGNTIY

J gene: TRBJ2-6
V gene: TRBV7-2
CDR3 protein: ASSLRPWDRASGANVLT

J gene: TRBJ2-7
V gene: TRBV5-6
CDR3 protein: ASSLDSVYEQY

J gene: TRBJ2-3
V gene: TRBV18
CDR3 protein: ASSPPSGRTDTQY

J gene: TRBJ1-4
V gene: TRBV2
CDR3 protein: ASRTGPLF

J gene: TRBJ2-7
V gene: TRBV6-5
CDR3 protein: ASSYPGQPPHEQY

J gene: TRBJ2-1
V gene: TRBV6-6
CDR3 protein: ASSSGGSAKYNEQF

J gene: TRBJ1-1
V gene: TRBV11-1
CDR3 protein: ASSLVGTGVLNTEAF

J gene: TRBJ1-5
V gene: TRBV19
CDR3 protein: ASSIGWQPQH

J gene: TRBJ2-1
V gene: TRBV7-2
CDR3 protein: ASSLRRGRLGEQF